These 3 T cell receptor beta chains were sequenced from one sample in a study of blood T cell repertoires in COVID-19. Repertoires were generated with immunoSEQ multiplex PCR, while TCRdb's copy carries only in-frame clones and drops some. The sample has approximately 150,000 clones, 82% seen once. Sequenced sample: peripheral blood. The origin of the receptors is a human donor with acute or convalescent COVID-19. The donor label of this sample is uncertain.

CDR3 sequence: CASSLDSGGAVYNEQFF. CDR3 bases: TGCGCCAGCAGCTTGGATAGCGGGGGGGCGGTCTACAATGAGCAGTTCTTC. J is TRBJ2-1 and V is TRBV5-1, with 11 bases that match TRBD2. The CDR3 has 17 amino acids. Germline values: CDR1 SGHRS, CDR2 YFSETQ. V lost 0 bases to trimming and J lost 3 bases; unmatched junction nucleotides: 5.

The rearrangement joins TRBV7-9 to TRBJ1-1; 12 bases fit TRBD1. Trimming cost V 3 bases and J 8 bases; bases outside gene matches: 7. CDR3 length: 15 amino acids. The germline CDR1 and CDR2 sequences are SEHNR and FQNEAQ (reference sequence). As DNA, the CDR3 is TGTGCCAGCAGCTTGGGACAGGGGGCTAATAGGGAAGCTTTCTTT. Translating gives CASSLGQGANREAFF.

This chain uses TRBV7-2 with TRBJ1-6; TRBD1 matches 7 bases. V dropped 4 bases and J dropped 4; count of bases not matched to a gene: 1. The CDR3 runs to 14 residues. Germline V gives CDR1 SGHTA, CDR2 FQGNSA. The CDR3 protein is CASSSGQYNSPLHF. CDR3 coding DNA: TGTGCCAGCAGCTCGGGACAGTATAATTCACCCCTCCACTTT.